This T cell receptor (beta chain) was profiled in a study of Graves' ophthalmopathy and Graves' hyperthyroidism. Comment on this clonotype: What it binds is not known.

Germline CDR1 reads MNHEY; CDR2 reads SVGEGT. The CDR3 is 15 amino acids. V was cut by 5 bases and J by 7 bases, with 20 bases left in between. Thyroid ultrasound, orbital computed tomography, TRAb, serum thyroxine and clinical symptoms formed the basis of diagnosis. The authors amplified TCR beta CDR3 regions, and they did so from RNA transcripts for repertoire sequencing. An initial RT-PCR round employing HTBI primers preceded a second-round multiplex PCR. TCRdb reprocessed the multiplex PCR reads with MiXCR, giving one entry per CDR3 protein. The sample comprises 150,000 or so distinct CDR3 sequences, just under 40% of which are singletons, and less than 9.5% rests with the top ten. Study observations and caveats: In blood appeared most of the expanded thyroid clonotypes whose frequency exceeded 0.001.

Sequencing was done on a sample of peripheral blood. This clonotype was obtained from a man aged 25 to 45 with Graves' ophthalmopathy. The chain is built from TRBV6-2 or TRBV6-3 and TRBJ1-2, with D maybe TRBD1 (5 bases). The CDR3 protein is CASSINSVGGSGYTF. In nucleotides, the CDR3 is TGTGCCAGCAGTATCAATTCGGTGGGGGGTAGTGGCTACACCTTC.